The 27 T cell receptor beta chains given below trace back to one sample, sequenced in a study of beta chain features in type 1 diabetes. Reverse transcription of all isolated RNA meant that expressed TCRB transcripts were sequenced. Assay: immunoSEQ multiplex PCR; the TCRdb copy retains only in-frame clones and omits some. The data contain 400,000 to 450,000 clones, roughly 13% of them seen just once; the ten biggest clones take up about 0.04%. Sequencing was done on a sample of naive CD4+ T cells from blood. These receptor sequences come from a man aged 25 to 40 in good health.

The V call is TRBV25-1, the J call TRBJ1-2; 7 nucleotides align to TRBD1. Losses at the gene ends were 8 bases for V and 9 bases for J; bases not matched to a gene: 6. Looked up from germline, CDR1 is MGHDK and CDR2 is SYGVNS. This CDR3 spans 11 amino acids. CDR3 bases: TGTGCCAGCGGACAGGCGGGGCGCTACACCTTC. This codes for CASGQAGRYTF.

CDR3 amino acids: CACRRERLNYGYTF. The CDR3 nucleotides read TGTGCCTGTCGCAGGGAACGGTTAAACTATGGCTACACCTTC. The chain couples TRBV30 to TRBJ1-2, with D possibly TRBD1 on 5 matching bases. Per germline, CDR1 GTSNPN and CDR2 SVGIG (reference sequence). CDR3 length: 14 residues. Trimming removed 6 bases at V and 2 bases at J, with 16 bases between.

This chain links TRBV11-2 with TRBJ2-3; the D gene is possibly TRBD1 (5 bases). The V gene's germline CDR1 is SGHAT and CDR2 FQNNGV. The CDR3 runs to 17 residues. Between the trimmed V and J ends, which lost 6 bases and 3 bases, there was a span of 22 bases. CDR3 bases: TGTGCCAGCAGTCGGACCGACAGAGGAGATTTGACAGATACGCAGTATTTT. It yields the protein CASSRTDRGDLTDTQYF.

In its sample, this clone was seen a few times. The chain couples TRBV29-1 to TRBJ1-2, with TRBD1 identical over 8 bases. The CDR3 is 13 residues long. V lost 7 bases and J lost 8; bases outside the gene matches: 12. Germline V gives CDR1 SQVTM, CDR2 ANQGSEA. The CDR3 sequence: CSADRGPEGGYTF. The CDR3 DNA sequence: TGCAGCGCTGACAGGGGCCCCGAGGGGGGCTACACCTTC.

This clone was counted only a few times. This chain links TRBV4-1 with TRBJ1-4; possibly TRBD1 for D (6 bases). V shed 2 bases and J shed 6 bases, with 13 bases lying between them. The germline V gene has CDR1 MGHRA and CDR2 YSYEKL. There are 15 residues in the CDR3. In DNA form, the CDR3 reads TGCGCCAGCAGCCAACTCCGGGGGGCGCATGAAAAACTGTTTTTT. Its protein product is CASSQLRGAHEKLFF.

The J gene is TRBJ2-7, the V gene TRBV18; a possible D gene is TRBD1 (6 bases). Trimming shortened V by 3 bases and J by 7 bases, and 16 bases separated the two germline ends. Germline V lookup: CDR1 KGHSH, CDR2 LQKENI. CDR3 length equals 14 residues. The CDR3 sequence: CASSPGTPVWEQYF. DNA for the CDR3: TGTGCCAGCTCACCCGGGACACCCGTGTGGGAGCAGTACTTC.

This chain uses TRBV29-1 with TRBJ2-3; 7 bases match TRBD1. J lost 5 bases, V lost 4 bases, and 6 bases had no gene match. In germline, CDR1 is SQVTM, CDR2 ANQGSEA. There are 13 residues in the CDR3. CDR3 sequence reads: CSVVDRVRDTQYF. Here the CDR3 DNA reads TGCAGCGTTGTAGACAGGGTTCGAGATACGCAGTATTTT.

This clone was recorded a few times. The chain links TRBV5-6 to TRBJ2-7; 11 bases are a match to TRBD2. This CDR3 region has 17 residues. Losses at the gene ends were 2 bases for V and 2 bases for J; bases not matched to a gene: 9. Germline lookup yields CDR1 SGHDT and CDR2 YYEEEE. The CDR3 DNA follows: TGTGCCAGCAGCTTCTACAGGACTAGCGGGCAACCCTACGAGCAGTACGTC. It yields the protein CASSFYRTSGQPYEQYV.

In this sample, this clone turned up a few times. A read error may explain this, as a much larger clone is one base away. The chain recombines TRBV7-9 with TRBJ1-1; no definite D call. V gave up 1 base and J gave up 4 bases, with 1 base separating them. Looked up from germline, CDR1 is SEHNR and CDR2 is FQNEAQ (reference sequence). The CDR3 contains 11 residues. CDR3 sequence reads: CASSLVTEAFF. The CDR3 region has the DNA TGTGCCAGCAGCTTAGTCACTGAAGCTTTCTTT.

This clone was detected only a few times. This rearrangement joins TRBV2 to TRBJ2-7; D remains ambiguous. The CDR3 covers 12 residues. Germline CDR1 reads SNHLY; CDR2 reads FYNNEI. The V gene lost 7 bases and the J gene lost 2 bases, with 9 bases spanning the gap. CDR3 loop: CASTTVAYEQYF. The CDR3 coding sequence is TGTGCCAGCACGACTGTTGCCTACGAGCAGTACTTC.

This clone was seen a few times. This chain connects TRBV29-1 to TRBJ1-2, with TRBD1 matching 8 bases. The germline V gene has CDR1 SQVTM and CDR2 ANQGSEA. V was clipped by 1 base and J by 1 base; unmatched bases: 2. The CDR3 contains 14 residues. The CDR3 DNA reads TGCAGCGTTGAAGCAGGGGGCGATAACTATGGCTACACCTTC. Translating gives CSVEAGGDNYGYTF.

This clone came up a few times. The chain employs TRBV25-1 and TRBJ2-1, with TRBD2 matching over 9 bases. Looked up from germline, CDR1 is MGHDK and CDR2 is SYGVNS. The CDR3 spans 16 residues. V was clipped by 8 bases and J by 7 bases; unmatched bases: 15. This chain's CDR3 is CASERSGGRVMNEQFF. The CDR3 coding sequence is TGTGCCAGCGAACGAAGCGGCGGGAGGGTCATGAATGAGCAGTTCTTC.

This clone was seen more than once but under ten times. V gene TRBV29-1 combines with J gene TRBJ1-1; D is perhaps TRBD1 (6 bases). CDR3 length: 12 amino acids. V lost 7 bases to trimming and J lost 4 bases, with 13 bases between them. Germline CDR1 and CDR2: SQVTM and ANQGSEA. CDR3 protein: CSGYRVGTEAFF. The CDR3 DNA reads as TGCAGCGGTTACAGGGTTGGCACTGAAGCTTTCTTT. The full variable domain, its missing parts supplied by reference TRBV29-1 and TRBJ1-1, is SAVISQKPSRDICQRGTSLTIQCQVDSQVTMMFWYRQQPGQSLTLIATANQGSEATYESGFVIDKFPISRPNLTFSTLTVSNMSPEDSSIYLCSGYRVGTEAFFGQGTRLTVV.

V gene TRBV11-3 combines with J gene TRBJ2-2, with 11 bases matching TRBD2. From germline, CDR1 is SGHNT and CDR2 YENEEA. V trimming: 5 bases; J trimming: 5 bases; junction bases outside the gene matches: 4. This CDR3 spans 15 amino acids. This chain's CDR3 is CASSRSGRVTGELFF. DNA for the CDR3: TGTGCCAGCAGCCGTAGCGGGAGGGTTACCGGGGAGCTGTTTTTT. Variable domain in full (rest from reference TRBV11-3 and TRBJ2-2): EAGVVQSPRYKIIEKKQPVAFWCNPISGHNTLYWYLQNLGQGPELLIRYENEEAVDDSQLPKDRFSAERLKGVDSTLKIQPAELGDSAVYLCASSRSGRVTGELFFGEGSRLTVL.

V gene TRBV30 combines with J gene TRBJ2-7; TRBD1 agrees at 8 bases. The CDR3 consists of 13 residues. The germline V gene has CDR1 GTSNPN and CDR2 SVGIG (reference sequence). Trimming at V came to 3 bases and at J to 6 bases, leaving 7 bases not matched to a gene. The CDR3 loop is CAWSVGQGLEQYV. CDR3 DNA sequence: TGTGCCTGGAGCGTAGGACAGGGACTCGAGCAGTACGTC.

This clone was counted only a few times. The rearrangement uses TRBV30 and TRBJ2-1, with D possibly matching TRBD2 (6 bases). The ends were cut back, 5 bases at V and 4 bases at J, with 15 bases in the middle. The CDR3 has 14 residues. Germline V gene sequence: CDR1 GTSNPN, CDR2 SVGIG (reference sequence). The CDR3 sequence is CAWGAGTYYNEQFF. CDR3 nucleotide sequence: TGTGCCTGGGGGGCCGGGACTTATTACAATGAGCAGTTCTTC.

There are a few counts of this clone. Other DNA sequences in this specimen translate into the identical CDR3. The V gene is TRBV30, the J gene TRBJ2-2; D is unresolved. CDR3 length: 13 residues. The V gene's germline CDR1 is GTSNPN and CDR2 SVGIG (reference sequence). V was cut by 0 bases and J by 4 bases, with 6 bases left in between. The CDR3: CAWSVRRTGELFF. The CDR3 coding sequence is TGTGCCTGGAGTGTTAGACGCACCGGGGAGCTGTTTTTT.

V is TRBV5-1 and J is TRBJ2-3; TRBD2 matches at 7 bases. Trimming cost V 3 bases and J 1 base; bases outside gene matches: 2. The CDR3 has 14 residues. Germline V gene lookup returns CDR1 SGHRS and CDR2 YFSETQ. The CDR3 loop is CASSSTSGTDTQYF. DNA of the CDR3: TGCGCCAGCAGCTCAACTAGCGGCACAGATACGCAGTATTTT.

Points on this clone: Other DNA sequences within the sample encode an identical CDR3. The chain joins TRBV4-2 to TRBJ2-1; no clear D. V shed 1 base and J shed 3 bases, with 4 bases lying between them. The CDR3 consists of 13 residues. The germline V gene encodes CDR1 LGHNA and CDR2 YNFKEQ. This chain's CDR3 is CASSQGGYNEQFF. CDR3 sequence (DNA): TGTGCCAGCAGCCAAGGAGGCTACAATGAGCAGTTCTTC.

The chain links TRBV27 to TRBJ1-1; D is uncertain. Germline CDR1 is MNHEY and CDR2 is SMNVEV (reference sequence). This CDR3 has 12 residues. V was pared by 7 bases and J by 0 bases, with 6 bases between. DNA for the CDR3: TGTGCCAGCAAGGACTTGAACACTGAAGCTTTCTTT. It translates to CASKDLNTEAFF.

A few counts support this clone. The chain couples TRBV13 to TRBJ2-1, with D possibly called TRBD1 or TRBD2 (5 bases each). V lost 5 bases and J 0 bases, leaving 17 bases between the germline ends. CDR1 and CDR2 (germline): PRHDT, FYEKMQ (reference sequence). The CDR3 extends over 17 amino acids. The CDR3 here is CASSPTGTAFSYNEQFF. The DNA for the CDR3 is TGTGCCAGCAGCCCAACCGGGACGGCCTTCTCCTACAATGAGCAGTTCTTC. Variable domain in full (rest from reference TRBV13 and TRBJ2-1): AAGVIQSPRHLIKEKRETATLKCYPIPRHDTVYWYQQGPGQDPQFLISFYEKMQSDKGSIPDRFSAQQFSDYHSELNMSSLELGDSALYFCASSPTGTAFSYNEQFFGPGTRLTVL.

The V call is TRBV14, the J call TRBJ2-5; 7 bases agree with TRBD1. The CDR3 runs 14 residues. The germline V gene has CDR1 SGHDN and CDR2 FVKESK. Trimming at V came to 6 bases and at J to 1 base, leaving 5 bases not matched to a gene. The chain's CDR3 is CASRRTGAQETQYF. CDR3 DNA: TGTGCCAGCAGGCGGACAGGAGCCCAAGAGACCCAGTACTTC. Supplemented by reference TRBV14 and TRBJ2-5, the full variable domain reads EAGVTQFPSHSVIEKGQTVTLRCDPISGHDNLYWYRRVMGKEIKFLLHFVKESKQDESGMPNNRFLAERTGGTYSTLKVQPAELEDSGVYFCASRRTGAQETQYFGPGTRLLVL.

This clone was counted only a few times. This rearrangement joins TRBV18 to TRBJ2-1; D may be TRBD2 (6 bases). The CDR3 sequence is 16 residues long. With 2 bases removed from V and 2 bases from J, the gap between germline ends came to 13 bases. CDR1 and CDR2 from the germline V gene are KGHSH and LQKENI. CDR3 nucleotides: TGTGCCAGCTCACCAGCGCGGGACCTCGCCTACAATGAGCAGTTCTTC. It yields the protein CASSPARDLAYNEQFF.

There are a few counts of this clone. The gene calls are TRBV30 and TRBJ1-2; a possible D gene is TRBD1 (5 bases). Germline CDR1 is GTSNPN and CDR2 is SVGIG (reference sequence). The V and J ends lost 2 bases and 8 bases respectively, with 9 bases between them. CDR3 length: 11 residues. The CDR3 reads CAWSRGRGYTF. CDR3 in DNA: TGTGCCTGGAGTAGGGGACGGGGCTACACCTTC.

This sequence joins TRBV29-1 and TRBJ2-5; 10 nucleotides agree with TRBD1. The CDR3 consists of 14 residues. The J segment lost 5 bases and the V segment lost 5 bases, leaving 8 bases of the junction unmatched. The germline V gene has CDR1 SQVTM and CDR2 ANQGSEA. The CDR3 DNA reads TGCAGCGTTCGGGACAGGGGTATGAGTGAGACCCAGTACTTC. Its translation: CSVRDRGMSETQYF.

The CDR3, as DNA: TGTGCCAGCAGCTTAGCCAGGCTTAAAGAGACCCAGTACTTC. Amino acid sequence: CASSLARLKETQYF. The genes are TRBV7-9 and TRBJ2-5; D is unclear. The CDR3 is 14 amino acids. The ends were cut back, 0 bases at V and 3 bases at J, with 8 bases in the middle. Germline V gives CDR1 SEHNR, CDR2 FQNEAQ (reference sequence).

CDR3 in amino acids: CASSRGIFHRADTQYF. CDR3 bases: TGTGCCAGCAGCCGCGGCATCTTCCATAGGGCAGATACGCAGTATTTT. The chain has TRBV6-6 and TRBJ2-3; D remains ambiguous. The germline V and J ends were trimmed by 6 bases and 4 bases, with 20 bases remaining between them. Germline V gene data show CDR1 as MNHNY and CDR2 as SVGAGI (reference sequence). There are 16 residues in the CDR3.